Each of the 5 T cell receptor beta chains below was sequenced from the same sample in a study of human CD8 memory T cell subsets. UMI-labeled 5' RACE was used to make TCR beta libraries. For each CDR3 protein, TCRdb gives one entry from its re-call of the 5' RACE reads, without DNA. This listing includes roughly 10,000 distinct CDR3 sequences. Sample: CD8+ T cells from PBMCs. Receptors were obtained from a human donor in good health.

V usage is TRBV5-4 and J usage is TRBJ2-2. CDR1 is SGHNT and CDR2 is YYREEE in the germline V gene (reference sequence). There are 14 residues in the CDR3. The CDR3: CASRSYSNTGELFF.

The J gene is TRBJ1-2, the V gene TRBV7-9; no DNA is available, so the TRBD1 call from TCRdb remains unchecked. This CDR3 is built from 11 residues. CDR1 and CDR2 (germline): SEHNR, FQNEAQ (reference sequence). The CDR3 protein is CASTHRDGYTF.

This sequence joins TRBV29-1 and TRBJ2-5; lacking DNA, the TRBD2 call made by TCRdb goes unchecked. The CDR3 has 12 residues. Per the germline V gene, CDR1 is SQVTM and CDR2 is ANQGSEA. CDR3 sequence reads: CSGEGRSGTQYF. The full variable domain, its missing parts supplied by reference TRBV29-1 and TRBJ2-5, is SAVISQKPSRDICQRGTSLTIQCQVDSQVTMMFWYRQQPGQSLTLIATANQGSEATYESGFVIDKFPISRPNLTFSTLTVSNMSPEDSSIYLCSGEGRSGTQYFGPGTRLLVL.

CDR3 amino acids: CASSPGLAWEQYF. This rearrangement joins TRBV7-2 to TRBJ2-7; TCRdb's D gene call, TRBD2, goes unchecked for lack of DNA. The CDR3 sequence is 13 residues long. Germline V gene sequence: CDR1 SGHTA, CDR2 FQGNSA.

The genes are TRBV7-7 and TRBJ2-1; lacking DNA, the TRBD1 call made by TCRdb goes unchecked. Germline CDR1 is SSHAT and CDR2 is FNYEAQ (reference sequence). This CDR3 is built from 14 residues. The CDR3 spells CASSYRQDSREQFF.